This T cell receptor beta chain was captured in a study of shared clonotypes between healthy human individuals. Broader study findings: A small donor pool kept down the genetic and exposure-history diversity that was represented. Clonotypes which were not shared had lower generation probabilities than clonotypes that all four donors shared.

The sample holds one count of this clone. Its antigen is currently unknown. Germline V gives CDR1 MGHDK, CDR2 SYGVNS. The CDR3 covers 14 residues. Trimming took 6 bases from V and 5 from J; bases not matched to a gene: 9. All donors were Caucasian adults living in Nashville, Tennessee. Libraries were prepared by immunoSEQ multiplex PCR; TCRdb keeps only in-frame clonotypes and omits some of them. The sample has a few million clones, approximately 95% seen once. The rearrangement joins TRBV25-1 to TRBJ1-1, with 7 positions matching TRBD1. The TCR comes from a man in his late teens or twenties in good health. Some clones in this sample may be carry-over from other donors' samples. What was sequenced was naive CD4+ T cells from PBMCs. Subset given: CD45RA+ positively selected. The CDR3 nucleotides read TGTGCCAGCAGACAGACAGGGATTAGTACTGAAGCTTTCTTT. Translating gives CASRQTGISTEAFF.